Below are 32 T cell receptor beta chains sequenced from a single sample in a study of cytomegalovirus exposure and HLA in healthy donors. PCR was performed using 60 Vbeta and 13 Jbeta primers. Assay: immunoSEQ multiplex PCR; the TCRdb copy retains only in-frame clones and omits some. The sample carries about 240,000 clones, approximately 82% recorded once. The source material was PBMCs. The origin of the receptors is a woman in her fifties or sixties in good health and CMV-seropositive.

This chain connects TRBV29-1 to TRBJ1-2; tentatively, D is TRBD1 (6 bases). V dropped 6 bases and J dropped 4 bases, with 18 bases sitting between them. The CDR3 loop spans 14 amino acids. The germline V gene encodes CDR1 SQVTM and CDR2 ANQGSEA. CDR3 coding DNA: TGCAGCGTCGCCAGCCAGGGGAAGGGCTATGGCTACACCTTC. Its protein is CSVASQGKGYGYTF.

The genes are TRBV9 and TRBJ2-1; D gene uncertain. This CDR3 has 14 amino acids. Germline-derived CDR1 and CDR2 are SGDLS and YYNGEE. The ends were cut back, 2 bases at V and 8 bases at J, with 14 bases in the middle. In DNA form, the CDR3 reads TGTGCCAGCAGCGTTCACCTTGGAGATGATGAGCAGTTCTTC. It specifies CASSVHLGDDEQFF. The full variable domain, its missing parts supplied by reference TRBV9 and TRBJ2-1, is DSGVTQTPKHLITATGQRVTLRCSPRSGDLSVYWYQQSLDQGLQFLIQYYNGEERAKGNILERFSAQQFPDLHSELNLSSLELGDSALYFCASSVHLGDDEQFFGPGTRLTVL.

This clone turned up a few times. V and J are TRBV7-2 and TRBJ1-5; tentative D call: TRBD1 (5 bases). This CDR3 is built from 15 residues. The V gene lost 1 base and the J gene lost 4 bases, with 11 bases spanning the gap. CDR1 is SGHTA and CDR2 is FQGNSA in the germline V gene. The CDR3 spells CASSLVGLGNQPQHF. For the CDR3, the DNA is TGTGCCAGCAGCTTAGTGGGGCTTGGAAATCAGCCCCAGCATTTT. The complete variable domain, with remaining parts taken from reference TRBV7-2 and TRBJ1-5, reads GAGVSQSPSNKVTEKGKDVELRCDPISGHTALYWYRQSLGQGLEFLIYFQGNSAPDKSGLPSDRFSAERTGGSVSTLTIQRTQQEDSAVYLCASSLVGLGNQPQHFGDGTRLSIL.

This clone is a singleton in its sample. The chain combines TRBV7-8 with TRBJ1-5, with TRBD1 matching 10 bases. The CDR3 covers 15 residues. J gave up 7 bases and V 1 base, and 4 bases lay outside the gene matches. Germline V gene data show CDR1 as SGHVS and CDR2 as FQNEAQ. For the CDR3, the DNA is TGTGCCAGCAGCTTAGGACAGGGGGCAGGACAGCCCCAGCATTTT. Its translation is CASSLGQGAGQPQHF.

V usage is TRBV5-1 and J usage is TRBJ2-5; unclear D gene. The CDR3 is made up of 14 amino acids. V lost 5 bases and J lost 0, with 11 bases in between. The germline CDR1 and CDR2 sequences are SGHRS and YFSETQ. CDR3 region: CASRPDGYQETQYF. In DNA form, the CDR3 reads TGCGCCAGCAGACCCGACGGGTACCAAGAGACCCAGTACTTC.

V usage is TRBV7-3 and J usage is TRBJ2-7; 9 nucleotides align to TRBD2. The germline gives CDR1 SGHTA, CDR2 FQGTGA. V shed 1 base and J 2 bases; nucleotides not matched to a gene: 3. The CDR3 length is 15 residues. The CDR3 loop is CASSLSASGAYEQYF. CDR3 coding DNA: TGTGCCAGCAGCTTAAGTGCTAGCGGGGCCTACGAGCAGTACTTC.

V usage is TRBV6-1 and J usage is TRBJ2-3; no reliable D call. Germline V CDR1 and CDR2: MNHNS, SASEGT. V was trimmed by 4 bases and J by 7 bases, leaving 3 bases between them. This CDR3 contains 10 residues. CDR3 in DNA: TGTGCCAGCAGTGTAAATACGCAGTATTTT. Translation: CASSVNTQYF.

The gene calls are TRBV4-1 and TRBJ2-1, with TRBD2 matching 10 bases. In germline, CDR1 is MGHRA, CDR2 YSYEKL. The junction had 6 bases not matched to a gene; V was cut back by 4 bases and J by 3 bases. The CDR3 covers 16 residues. CDR3: CASSPTSGRHYNEQFF. The CDR3 DNA follows: TGCGCCAGCAGCCCGACTAGCGGGCGGCACTACAATGAGCAGTTCTTC.

CDR3 residues: CASSQTPPSTGELFF. In DNA form, the CDR3 reads TGCGCCAGCAGCCAAACCCCCCCTAGCACCGGGGAGCTGTTTTTT. The V gene is TRBV4-1, the J gene TRBJ2-2; no firm D call. V dropped 2 bases and J dropped 4 bases, with 11 bases sitting between them. CDR1 is MGHRA and CDR2 is YSYEKL in the germline V gene. The CDR3 sequence is 15 residues long.

This chain links TRBV28 with TRBJ2-7; weak D call: TRBD1 (5 bases). V was trimmed by 2 bases and J by 6 bases, leaving 5 bases between them. CDR1 is MDHEN, CDR2 SYDVKM, per germline. There are 11 residues in the CDR3. The CDR3 sequence: CASSLRGEQYF. The CDR3 DNA reads TGTGCCAGCAGTTTAAGGGGCGAGCAGTACTTC.

V is TRBV9 and J is TRBJ2-2, with D perhaps TRBD2 (6 bases). The CDR3 has 16 amino acids. V shed 0 bases and J shed 5 bases, with 14 bases lying between them. The germline V gene encodes CDR1 SGDLS and CDR2 YYNGEE. CDR3: CASSVGAGRGTGELFF. Here the CDR3 DNA reads TGTGCCAGCAGCGTAGGTGCCGGGAGAGGGACCGGGGAGCTGTTTTTT.

The chain combines TRBV28 with TRBJ1-1; 7 bases align to TRBD1. The CDR3 has 15 amino acids. The V segment lost 4 bases and the J segment 1 base; nucleotides outside the gene matches: 6. In germline, CDR1 is MDHEN, CDR2 SYDVKM. The CDR3 loop reads CASSWKGAENTEAFF. As DNA, the CDR3 is TGTGCCAGCAGTTGGAAGGGGGCTGAGAACACTGAAGCTTTCTTT.

V is TRBV11-1 and J is TRBJ2-1, with 10 bases lining up with TRBD1. Germline lookup yields CDR1 SGHAT and CDR2 FQDESV (reference sequence). Losses at the gene ends were 6 bases for V and 5 bases for J; bases not matched to a gene: 7. The CDR3 is 15 amino acids. CDR3 residues: CASSSGTGANNEQFF. CDR3 DNA sequence: TGTGCCAGCAGTTCCGGGACAGGGGCGAACAATGAGCAGTTCTTC.

The gene calls are TRBV5-1 and TRBJ2-2; 9 positions match TRBD1. V trimming: 7 bases; J trimming: 3 bases; junction bases outside the gene matches: 4. This CDR3 is 14 amino acids long. The germline V gene has CDR1 SGHRS and CDR2 YFSETQ. The CDR3 loop is CASEQGADTGELFF. As DNA, the CDR3 is TGCGCCAGCGAACAGGGGGCGGACACCGGGGAGCTGTTTTTT.

V is TRBV10-1 and J is TRBJ2-2; a possible D gene is TRBD1 (5 bases). The CDR3 extends over 13 amino acids. CDR1 WNHNN and CDR2 SYGVQD come from the germline V gene (reference sequence). V lost 3 bases and J lost 4, with 6 bases in between. The DNA of the CDR3 is TGCGCCAGCAGTGATAGGGGCACCGGGGAGCTGTTTTTT. Translated, it gives CASSDRGTGELFF.

V and J are TRBV18 and TRBJ1-5; 11 bases map to TRBD1. The V gene end was trimmed by 5 bases and the J gene end by 6 bases; junction bases not matched to a gene: 9. In germline, CDR1 is KGHSH, CDR2 LQKENI. The CDR3 consists of 16 residues. CDR3 residues: CASSGTGQGAGQPQHF. The DNA of the CDR3 is TGTGCCAGCTCAGGTACTGGACAGGGGGCGGGTCAGCCCCAGCATTTT.

This clone came up a few times. The chain combines TRBV15 with TRBJ1-4, with D perhaps matching TRBD1 (5 bases). Germline V gene data show CDR1 as LNHNV and CDR2 as YYDKDF (reference sequence). Trimming removed 0 bases at V and 6 bases at J, with 17 bases between. The CDR3 runs 17 residues. CDR3 sequence: CATSRDIGTGEDEKLFF. The DNA for the CDR3 is TGTGCCACCAGCAGAGATATCGGAACAGGAGAAGATGAAAAACTGTTTTTT.

CDR3 in amino acids: CASSLTSGRFYNEQFF. CDR3 nucleotides: TGTGCCAGCAGCTTAACTAGCGGGAGGTTCTACAATGAGCAGTTCTTC. This chain joins TRBV7-9 and TRBJ2-1; 12 bases agree with TRBD2. The CDR3 has 16 amino acids. Germline CDR1 and CDR2: SEHNR and FQNEAQ (reference sequence). Unmatched junction bases numbered 2, after V lost 2 bases and J lost 3 bases.

The sample holds a few counts of this clone. The rearrangement links TRBV10-1 to TRBJ2-7; no clear D. This CDR3 has 13 residues. The V gene's germline CDR1 is WNHNN and CDR2 SYGVQD (reference sequence). Deletions cut 4 bases from V and 5 bases from J, with 12 bases between. The CDR3 bases are TGCGCCAGCAGTGCTGTCTTCTCGGACGAGCAGTACTTC. It translates to CASSAVFSDEQYF.

V is TRBV2 and J is TRBJ2-1, with 7 bases matching TRBD2. Germline CDR1 and CDR2: SNHLY and FYNNEI. Unmatched junction bases numbered 4, after V lost 8 bases and J lost 6 bases. This CDR3 contains 12 residues. CDR3 residues: CASGRASNEQFF. The CDR3, as DNA: TGTGCCAGCGGGAGGGCCAGCAATGAGCAGTTCTTC.

The chain carries TRBV6-5 and TRBJ1-1, with no clear D. This CDR3 has 12 residues. Germline-derived CDR1 and CDR2 are MNHEY and SVGAGI. V lost 2 bases and J lost 4, with 5 bases in between. The CDR3 region is CASSYEGTEAFF. Here the CDR3 DNA reads TGTGCCAGCAGTTACGAGGGCACTGAAGCTTTCTTT.

The J gene is TRBJ2-5, the V gene TRBV7-9; no reliable D call. CDR3 length equals 14 residues. V shed 2 bases and J shed 3 bases, with 10 bases lying between them. Germline CDR1 is SEHNR and CDR2 is FQNEAQ (reference sequence). The DNA for the CDR3 is TGTGCCAGCAGCTTAACTGGGCTAAAAGAGACCCAGTACTTC. It yields the protein CASSLTGLKETQYF.

J is TRBJ2-3 and V is TRBV6-1; 8 bases are a match to TRBD2. J was trimmed by 2 bases and V by 1 base; bases with no gene match: 8. The CDR3 totals 17 residues. Germline V gene sequence: CDR1 MNHNS, CDR2 SASEGT. The CDR3 DNA reads TGTGCCAGCAGTGAAGTGTCTAGCGGGTTATTCACAGATACGCAGTATTTT. It specifies CASSEVSSGLFTDTQYF.

The chain is built from TRBV10-3 and TRBJ1-4, with 8 positions matching TRBD1. Germline V CDR1 and CDR2: ENHRY, SYGVKD. The CDR3 runs 13 residues. The trim removed 4 bases at V and 10 bases at J, leaving 5 bases unmatched. The CDR3 DNA reads as TGTGCCATCAGTGGACAGGGGATTGGAAAACTGTTTTTT. Protein product: CAISGQGIGKLFF.

V gene TRBV28 combines with J gene TRBJ2-5; D gene ambiguous. The CDR3 length is 12 residues. V was trimmed by 6 bases and J by 5 bases, leaving 10 bases between them. Per the germline V gene, CDR1 is MDHEN and CDR2 is SYDVKM. CDR3 region: CASSTIAETQYF. The CDR3 DNA follows: TGTGCCAGCAGCACGATCGCGGAGACCCAGTACTTC.

The rearrangement uses TRBV5-1 and TRBJ1-1; a weak D match, TRBD1 (5 bases). V gave up 2 bases and J gave up 6 bases, with 11 bases separating them. The CDR3 is 13 residues long. Germline CDR1 is SGHRS and CDR2 is YFSETQ. The CDR3 region is CASSLVGGAEAFF. The CDR3 coding sequence is TGCGCCAGCAGCTTAGTCGGAGGGGCTGAAGCTTTCTTT.

The CDR3 spells CASSDDSYGYTF. The CDR3 DNA reads as TGCGCCAGCAGTGATGACAGCTATGGCTACACCTTC. This chain connects TRBV10-1 to TRBJ1-2, with a weak D call TRBD1 (5 bases). V dropped 3 bases and J dropped 4 bases, with 6 bases sitting between them. Germline CDR1 and CDR2: WNHNN and SYGVQD (reference sequence). The CDR3 length is 12 residues.

This clone was seen just once. This chain links TRBV27 with TRBJ2-5; possible D gene TRBD1, 5 bases. Judging by the DNA end, TRBJ2-7 fits better; the J call may be wrong. The CDR3 consists of 11 residues. From germline, CDR1 is MNHEY and CDR2 SMNVEV (reference sequence). The chain's CDR3 is CASSLGLEQYF. CDR3 in DNA: TGTGCCAGCAGTTTGGGGCTCGAGCAGTACTTC.

The rearrangement joins TRBV5-1 to TRBJ1-4; maybe TRBD1 (5 bases). V was cut by 1 base and J by 3 bases, with 10 bases left in between. This CDR3 is built from 15 residues. CDR1 and CDR2 (germline): SGHRS, YFSETQ. Written as DNA, the CDR3 is TGCGCCAGCAGCTTGTCGGGGGGAGCTAATGAAAAACTGTTTTTT. Its protein is CASSLSGGANEKLFF.

V usage is TRBV4-2 and J usage is TRBJ2-4, with 10 bases fitting TRBD2. With V trimmed by 1 base and J by 7 bases, 4 bases remained unmatched. Germline V gene sequence: CDR1 LGHNA, CDR2 YNFKEQ. The CDR3 sequence is 15 residues long. In DNA form, the CDR3 reads TGTGCCAGCAGCCAAGTTCTAGCGGGAGAGAACATTCAGTACTTC. Its translation: CASSQVLAGENIQYF.

The chain recombines TRBV6-5 with TRBJ1-1; no definite D call. V lost 0 bases, J lost 5 bases, and 10 bases lay in between. Per germline, CDR1 MNHEY and CDR2 SVGAGI. This CDR3 is built from 14 residues. CDR3 in amino acids: CASSYSLRETEAFF. The CDR3 DNA reads as TGTGCCAGCAGTTACTCCCTCCGAGAAACTGAAGCTTTCTTT.

V usage is TRBV9 and J usage is TRBJ2-1, with D maybe TRBD2 (5 bases). The CDR3 runs to 14 residues. Trimming took off 4 bases at V and 0 bases at J, with 8 bases between the two ends. Germline CDR1 and CDR2: SGDLS and YYNGEE. The chain's CDR3 is CASSRGISYNEQFF. CDR3 in DNA: TGTGCCAGCAGCCGGGGTATCTCCTACAATGAGCAGTTCTTC.